The text below deals with one T cell receptor (beta chain). Its antigen is undetermined. These data originate in a study of cytomegalovirus exposure and HLA in healthy donors. Points from the study as a whole: As a later analysis showed, a missense DCLRE1C variant was linked to trimming of TCR beta V- and J-genes. Reported results showed that the classifier diagnosed cytomegalovirus status with high specificity and sensitivity.

In germline, CDR1 is SEHNR, CDR2 FQNEAQ (reference sequence). V lost 0 bases and J lost 8, with 11 bases in between. The CDR3 sequence is 14 residues long. This PCR relied on a set of 60 Vbeta primers and 13 Jbeta primers. Clones were sequenced by immunoSEQ multiplex PCR, and TCRdb holds only the in-frame ones, with some missing. The table includes about 160,000 clones, 70% to 80% detected once. The receptor's source is a man in his forties or fifties in good health and CMV-seronegative. The V and J genes are TRBV7-9 and TRBJ2-4; D ambiguous. Sequenced material: PBMCs. The CDR3 loop is CASSLASSHDIQYF. CDR3 nucleotides: TGTGCCAGCAGCTTAGCCTCGAGTCACGACATTCAGTACTTC.